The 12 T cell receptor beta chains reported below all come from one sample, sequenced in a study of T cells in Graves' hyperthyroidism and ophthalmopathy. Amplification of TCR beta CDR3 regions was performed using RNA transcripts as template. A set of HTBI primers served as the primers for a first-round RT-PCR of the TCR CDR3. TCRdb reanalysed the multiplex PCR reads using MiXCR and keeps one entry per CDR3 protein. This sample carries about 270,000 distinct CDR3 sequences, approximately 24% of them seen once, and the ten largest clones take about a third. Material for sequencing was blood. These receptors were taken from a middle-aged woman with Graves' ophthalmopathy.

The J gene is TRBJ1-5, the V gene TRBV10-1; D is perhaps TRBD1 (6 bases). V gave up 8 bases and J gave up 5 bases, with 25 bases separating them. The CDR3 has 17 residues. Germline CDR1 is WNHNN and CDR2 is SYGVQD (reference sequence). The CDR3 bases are TGCGCCAGCGTATGCCTCCATCCCTCTTGGGGGCATCAGCCCCAGCATTTT. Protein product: CASVCLHPSWGHQPQHF.

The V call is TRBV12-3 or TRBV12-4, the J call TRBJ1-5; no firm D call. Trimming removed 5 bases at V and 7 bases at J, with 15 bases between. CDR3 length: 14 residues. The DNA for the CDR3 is TGTGCCAGCAGTGCTCCCTTCGTTGGCCAGCCCCAGCATTTT. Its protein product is CASSAPFVGQPQHF.

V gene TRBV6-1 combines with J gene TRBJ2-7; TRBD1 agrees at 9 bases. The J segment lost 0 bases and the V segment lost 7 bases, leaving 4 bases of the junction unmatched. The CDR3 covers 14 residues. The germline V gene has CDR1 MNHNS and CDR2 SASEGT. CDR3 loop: CASIKTGGSYEQYF. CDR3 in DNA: TGTGCCAGCATAAAGACAGGGGGCTCCTACGAGCAGTACTTC.

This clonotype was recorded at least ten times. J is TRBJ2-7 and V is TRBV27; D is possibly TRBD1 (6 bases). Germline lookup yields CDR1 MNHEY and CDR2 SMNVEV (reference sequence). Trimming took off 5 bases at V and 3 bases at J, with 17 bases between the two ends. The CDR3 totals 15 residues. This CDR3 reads CASSPLGTPRYEQYF. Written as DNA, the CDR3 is TGTGCCAGCAGTCCGCTTGGGACACCCCGCTACGAGCAGTACTTC.

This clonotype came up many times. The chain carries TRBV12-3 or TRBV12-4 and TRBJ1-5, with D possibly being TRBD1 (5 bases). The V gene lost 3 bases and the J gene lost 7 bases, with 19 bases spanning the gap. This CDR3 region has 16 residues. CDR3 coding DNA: TGTGCCAGCAGTTTGGAAAGGCCTTCCTGGGGGCAGCCCCAGCATTTT. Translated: CASSLERPSWGQPQHF.

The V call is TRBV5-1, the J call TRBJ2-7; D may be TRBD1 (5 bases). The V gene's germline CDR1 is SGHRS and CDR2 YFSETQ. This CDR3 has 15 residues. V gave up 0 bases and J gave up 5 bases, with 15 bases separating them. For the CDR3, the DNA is TGCGCCAGCAGCTTGGTAGGGGAAGTAGTCAACGAGCAGTACTTC. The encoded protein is CASSLVGEVVNEQYF.

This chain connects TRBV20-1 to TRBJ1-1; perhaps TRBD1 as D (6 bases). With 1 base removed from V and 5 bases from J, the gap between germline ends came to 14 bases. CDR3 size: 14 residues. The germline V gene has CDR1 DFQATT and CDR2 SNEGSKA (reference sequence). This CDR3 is CSARGTGLGTEAFF. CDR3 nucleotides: TGCAGTGCTAGAGGTACAGGGTTGGGAACTGAAGCTTTCTTT.

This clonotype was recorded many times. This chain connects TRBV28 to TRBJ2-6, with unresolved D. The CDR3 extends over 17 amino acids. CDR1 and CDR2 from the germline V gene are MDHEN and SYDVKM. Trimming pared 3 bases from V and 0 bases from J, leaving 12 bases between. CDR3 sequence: CASSFSDTLSGANVLTF. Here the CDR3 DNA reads TGTGCCAGCAGTTTCTCCGACACACTCTCTGGGGCCAACGTCCTGACTTTC.

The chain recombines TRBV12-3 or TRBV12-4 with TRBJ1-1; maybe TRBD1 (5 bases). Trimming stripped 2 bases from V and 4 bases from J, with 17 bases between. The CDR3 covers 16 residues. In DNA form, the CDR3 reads TGTGCCAGCAGTTTATTTCAGGGCAGGGACGGCACTGAAGCTTTCTTT. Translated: CASSLFQGRDGTEAFF.

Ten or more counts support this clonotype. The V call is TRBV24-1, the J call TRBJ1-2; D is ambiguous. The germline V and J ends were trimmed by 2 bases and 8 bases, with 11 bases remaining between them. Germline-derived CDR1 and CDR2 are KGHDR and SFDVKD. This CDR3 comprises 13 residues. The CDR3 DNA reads TGTGCCACCAGTGATTGGTCAGTAGGAGGCTACACCTTC. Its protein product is CATSDWSVGGYTF.

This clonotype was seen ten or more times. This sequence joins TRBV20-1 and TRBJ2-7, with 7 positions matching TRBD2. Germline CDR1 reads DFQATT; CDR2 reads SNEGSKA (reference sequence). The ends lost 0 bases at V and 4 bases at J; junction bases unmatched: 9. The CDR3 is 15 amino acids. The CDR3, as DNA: TGCAGTGCTAGAGATCGGCGCGGGAGCGGATACGAGCAGTACTTC. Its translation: CSARDRRGSGYEQYF.

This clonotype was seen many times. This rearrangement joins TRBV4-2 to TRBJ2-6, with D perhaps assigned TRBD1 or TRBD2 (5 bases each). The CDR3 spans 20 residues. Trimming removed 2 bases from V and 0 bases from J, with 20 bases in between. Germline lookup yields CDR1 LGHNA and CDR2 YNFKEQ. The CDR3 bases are TGTGCCAGCAGCCAATCGGGACGGGCGTCTGGTAGCTCTGGGGCCAACGTCCTGACTTTC. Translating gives CASSQSGRASGSSGANVLTF.